This TCR beta chain came from a study of tissue T cells after allogeneic stem cell transplantation. Study results and limitations: Shared clones across patients were few; motif clustering revealed tissue-specific shared signatures. Which tissue TCRs were alloreactive or antigen-specific was not determined. Some clones might be persisting host cells.

Using immunoSEQ multiplex PCR, the repertoire was profiled, and TCRdb retains in-frame clones only, with some absent. The data contain tens of thousands of clones, approximately 72% of them seen just once; the ten biggest clones take up approximately 0.72%. As concerns this clone: What it binds is unknown. All gene names here are mouse names. The read ends 1 residue before the CDR3 terminus; that terminus is restored from the germline J gene.

V lost 3 bases and J lost 7, with 13 bases in between. CDR1 is NSQYPW, CDR2 LRSPGD, per germline (reference sequence). The CDR3 extends over 15 amino acids. The sequenced material came from spleen. This receptor was identified in a female BALB/c mouse in good health. These mice share the MHC haplotype H2-d. J is TRBJ1-6 and V is TRBV1, with D perhaps matching TRBD1 (6 bases). TRBJ1-6 is an ORF, and what it does is uncertain. The CDR3 spells CTCSADGGANSPLYF. The CDR3 bases that were read are TGCACCTGCAGTGCGGACGGGGGCGCGAATTCGCCCCTCTAC.